This TCR beta chain was identified during a study of blood T cell repertoires in COVID-19. The protocol was immunoSEQ multiplex PCR, while the TCRdb copy is restricted to in-frame clones and leaves out a portion. The data contain about 140,000 clones, approximately 82% of them singletons. Germline V gene data show CDR1 as SGHRS and CDR2 as YFSETQ. V lost 0 bases and J lost 1, with 7 bases in between. The length of the CDR3 is 14 residues. V gene TRBV5-1 combines with J gene TRBJ1-1; D uncertain. The TCR was taken from a human donor in a cohort sampled during active COVID-19. The sequencing input was peripheral blood. CDR3 nucleotides: TGCGCCAGCAGCTTGGAGATAGCGAACACTGAAGCTTTCTTT. Residues: CASSLEIANTEAFF.